The clone carrying this T cell receptor beta chain showed up many times. Germline values: CDR1 KGHSH, CDR2 LQKENI. V was trimmed by 4 bases and J by 0 bases, leaving 15 bases between them. This CDR3 spans 16 amino acids. These data belong to a study of T cells in Graves' hyperthyroidism and ophthalmopathy. The source material, RNA transcripts, was used to amplify TCR beta CDR3 regions. First-round RT-PCR of the TCR CDR3 relied on the HTBI primer set. TCRdb re-analysed the multiplex PCR reads in MiXCR, keeping a single row per CDR3 protein. The sample yields hundreds of thousands of distinct CDR3 sequences, roughly 15% seen once.

Source material: blood. The receptor's source is a woman aged 18-35 years with Graves' ophthalmopathy. V and J are TRBV18 and TRBJ1-1; D is unclear. CDR3 residues: CASSLTLGSMNTEAFF. As DNA, the CDR3 is TGTGCCAGCTCACTTACCCTTGGCAGCATGAACACTGAAGCTTTCTTT.